A single T cell receptor beta chain is shown here with its context. Living in 24 US areas, the participants were between about 18 and 100 years of age. Each participant's cohort was designated according to participant-reported clinical history. These data belong to a study of blood T cell repertoires in COVID-19. At the level of the study: The samples span acute and convalescent COVID-19 from the United States, Italy and Spain. PBMCs, B-cell-depleted T cells, or T cells were the source of the cDNA or gDNA that made up the material.

Here immunoSEQ multiplex PCR was the method, and the copy in TCRdb shows in-frame clones only, minus some. The sample has approximately 320,000 clones; approximately 90% are singletons. The sequenced material came from PBMCs or T cells enriched from blood (not recorded which). This sequence was found in a woman younger than 35 who had recovered from COVID-19.

The CDR3 sequence is CASSPSGTGELFF. The CDR3 nucleotides are TGTGCCAGCAGTCCGTCGGGCACCGGGGAGCTGTTTTTT. The chain carries TRBV27 and TRBJ2-2; D unclear. The V gene's germline CDR1 is MNHEY and CDR2 SMNVEV (reference sequence). The germline V and J ends were trimmed by 5 bases and 4 bases, with 8 bases remaining between them. The CDR3 is made up of 13 amino acids.